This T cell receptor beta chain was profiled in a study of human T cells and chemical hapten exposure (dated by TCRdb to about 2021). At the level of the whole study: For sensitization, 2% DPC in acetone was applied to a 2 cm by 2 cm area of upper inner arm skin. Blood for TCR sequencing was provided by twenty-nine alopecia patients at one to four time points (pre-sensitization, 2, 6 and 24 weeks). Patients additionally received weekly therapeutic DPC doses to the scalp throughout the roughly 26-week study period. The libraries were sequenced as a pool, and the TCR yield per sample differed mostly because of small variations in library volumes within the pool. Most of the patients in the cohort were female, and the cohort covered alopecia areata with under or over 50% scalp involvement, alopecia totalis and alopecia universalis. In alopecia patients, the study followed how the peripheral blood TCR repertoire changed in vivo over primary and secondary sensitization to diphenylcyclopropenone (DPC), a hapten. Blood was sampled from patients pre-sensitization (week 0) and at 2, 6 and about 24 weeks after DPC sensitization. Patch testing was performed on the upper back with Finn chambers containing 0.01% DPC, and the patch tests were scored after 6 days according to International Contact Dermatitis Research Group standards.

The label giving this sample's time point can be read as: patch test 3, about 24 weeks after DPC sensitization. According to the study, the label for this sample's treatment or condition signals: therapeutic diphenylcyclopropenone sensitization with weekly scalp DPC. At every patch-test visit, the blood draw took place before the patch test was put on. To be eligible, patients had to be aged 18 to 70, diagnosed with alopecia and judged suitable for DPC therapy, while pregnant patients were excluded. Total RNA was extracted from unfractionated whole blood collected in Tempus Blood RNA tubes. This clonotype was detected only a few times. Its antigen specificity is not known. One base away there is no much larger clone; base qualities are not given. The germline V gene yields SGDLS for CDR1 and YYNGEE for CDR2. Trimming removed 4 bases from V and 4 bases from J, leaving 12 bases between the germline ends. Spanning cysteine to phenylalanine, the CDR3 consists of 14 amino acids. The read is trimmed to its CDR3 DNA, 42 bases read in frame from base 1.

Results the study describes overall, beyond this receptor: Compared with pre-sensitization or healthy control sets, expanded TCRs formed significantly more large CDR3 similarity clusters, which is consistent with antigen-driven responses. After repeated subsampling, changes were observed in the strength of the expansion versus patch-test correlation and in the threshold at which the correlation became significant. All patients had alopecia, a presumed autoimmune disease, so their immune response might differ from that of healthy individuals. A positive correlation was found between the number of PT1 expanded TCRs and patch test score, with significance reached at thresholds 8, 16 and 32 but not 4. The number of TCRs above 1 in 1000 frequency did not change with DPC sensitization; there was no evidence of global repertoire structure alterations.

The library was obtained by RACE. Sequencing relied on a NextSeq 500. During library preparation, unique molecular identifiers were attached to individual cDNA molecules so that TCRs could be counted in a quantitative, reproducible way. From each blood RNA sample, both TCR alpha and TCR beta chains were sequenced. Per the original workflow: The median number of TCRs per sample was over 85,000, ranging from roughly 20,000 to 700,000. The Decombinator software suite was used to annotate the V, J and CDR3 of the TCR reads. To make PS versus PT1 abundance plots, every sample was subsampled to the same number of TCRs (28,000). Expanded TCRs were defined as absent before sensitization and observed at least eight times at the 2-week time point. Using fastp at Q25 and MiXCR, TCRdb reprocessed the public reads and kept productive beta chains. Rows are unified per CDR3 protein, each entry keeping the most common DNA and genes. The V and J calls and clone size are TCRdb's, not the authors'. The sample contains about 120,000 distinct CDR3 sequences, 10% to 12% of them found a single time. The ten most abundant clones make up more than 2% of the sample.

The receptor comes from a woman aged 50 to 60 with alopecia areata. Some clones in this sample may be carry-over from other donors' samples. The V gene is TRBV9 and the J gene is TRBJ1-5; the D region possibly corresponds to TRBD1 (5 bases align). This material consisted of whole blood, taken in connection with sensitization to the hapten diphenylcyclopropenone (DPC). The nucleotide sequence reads TGTGCCAGCAGCCCGGGACCGGGGAATCAGCCCCAGCATTTT. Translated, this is CASSPGPGNQPQHF. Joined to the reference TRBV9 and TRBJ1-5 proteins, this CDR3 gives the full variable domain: DSGVTQTPKHLITATGQRVTLRCSPRSGDLSVYWYQQSLDQGLQFLIQYYNGEERAKGNILERFSAQQFPDLHSELNLSSLELGDSALYFCASSPGPGNQPQHFGDGTRLSIL.